This entry concerns a single TCR beta chain. No antigen is known for it. After extraction with the RNeasy kit, 0.5 to 1 ug of the RNA was reverse transcribed using random hexamers. With immunoSEQ multiplex PCR, TCR beta CDR3 was amplified across 54 Vbeta and 13 Jbeta. TCRdb itself ran the immunoSEQ multiplex PCR reads through MiXCR, one entry per CDR3 protein. The table has about 180,000 distinct CDR3 sequences, approximately 95% seen once. The sample originates from a study of CD8 T cells in Susac syndrome. General observations from the study: An acknowledgment was made by the study that its TCR sequencing and HLA analysis involved relatively few individuals.

V was shortened by 2 bases and J by 7 bases, with 8 bases between the two germline ends. Germline CDR1 is MNHEY and CDR2 is SVGAGI. This CDR3 is built from 12 residues. CD8+ and CD4+ blood T cells underwent TCR beta sequencing. The chain employs TRBV6-5 and TRBJ1-2; TRBD1 is a possible D gene (5 bases). The sample was CD8+ T cells from PBMCs. This sequence was found in a human donor with multiple sclerosis. CDR3 sequence (DNA): TGTGCCAGCAGTTACGGGGGACTTGGCTACACCTTC. It codes for CASSYGGLGYTF.